These 6 T cell receptor beta chains were all obtained from the same sample, sequenced in a study of blood T cell repertoires in COVID-19. Produced via immunoSEQ multiplex PCR; TCRdb's table is partial and in-frame only. This sample carries 55,000 to 70,000 clones, roughly 81% of them seen once, and the ten largest clones take 15% to 19%. The sample comprised peripheral blood. These receptors were obtained from an elderly man with acute or convalescent COVID-19.

This clone appeared a single time. CDR3 residues: CASSQEGTGSSDTQYF. In DNA, the CDR3 is TGCGCCAGCAGCCAAGAGGGGACCGGGAGCTCAGATACGCAGTATTTT. The chain links TRBV4-3 to TRBJ2-3; D possibly corresponds to TRBD2 (6 bases). This CDR3 comprises 16 residues. Germline V gene sequence: CDR1 LGHNA, CDR2 YSLEER. V was trimmed by 0 bases and J by 4 bases, leaving 14 bases between them.

The V and J genes are TRBV10-1 and TRBJ1-5; TRBD1 matches 7 bases. The germline gives CDR1 WNHNN, CDR2 SYGVQD (reference sequence). Germline trimming cut 4 bases from V and 5 bases from J; bases unmatched to any gene: 8. The CDR3 loop spans 15 amino acids. The chain's CDR3 is CASSGQGAAHQPQHF. For the CDR3, the DNA is TGCGCCAGCAGTGGACAGGGAGCCGCCCATCAGCCCCAGCATTTT.

V is TRBV5-6 and J is TRBJ2-7, with D tentatively TRBD1 (5 bases). V was trimmed by 2 bases and J by 2 bases, leaving 14 bases between them. This CDR3 has 15 residues. Per germline, CDR1 SGHDT and CDR2 YYEEEE. CDR3 sequence: CASSLSPLGPYEQYF. For the CDR3, the DNA is TGTGCCAGCAGCTTATCCCCGTTGGGGCCCTACGAGCAGTACTTC.

This chain joins TRBV2 and TRBJ2-2; possibly TRBD2 for D (5 bases). V dropped 2 bases and J dropped 6 bases, with 13 bases sitting between them. This CDR3 comprises 15 residues. CDR1 SNHLY and CDR2 FYNNEI come from the germline V gene. The DNA for the CDR3 is TGTGCCAGCAGTGAATCTTGGCGGGCGTCCGGGGAGCTGTTTTTT. It translates to CASSESWRASGELFF. The variable domain in full, completed from reference TRBV2 and TRBJ2-2, reads EPEVTQTPSHQVTQMGQEVILRCVPISNHLYFYWYRQILGQKVEFLVSFYNNEISEKSEIFDDQFSVERPDGSNFTLKIRSTKLEDSAMYFCASSESWRASGELFFGEGSRLTVL.

This clone was detected once. DNA for the CDR3: TGTGCCAGCAGCCGGCTGGGGGCACCCTACGAGCAGTACTTC. Protein sequence: CASSRLGAPYEQYF. The chain is built from TRBV3-1 (or the pseudogene TRBV3-2) and TRBJ2-7; the D gene is possibly TRBD1 (6 bases). Per the germline V gene, CDR1 is LGHDT and CDR2 is YNNKEL (reference sequence). This CDR3 is built from 14 residues. V lost 4 bases, J lost 2 bases, and 12 bases lay in between.

The rearrangement uses TRBV4-2 and TRBJ1-2; TRBD1 might be the D (5 bases). The CDR3 has 15 amino acids. Germline CDR1 reads LGHNA; CDR2 reads YNFKEQ. V lost 1 base and J 4 bases, leaving 13 bases between the germline ends. The CDR3 spells CASSQGRQGGYGYTF. The CDR3 region has the DNA TGTGCCAGCAGCCAAGGAAGGCAGGGCGGCTATGGCTACACCTTC.